This passage covers 8 T cell receptor beta chains from one sample sequenced in a study of T cell responses to AZD1222 COVID-19 vaccine. TCRdb keeps only in-frame clones here, not all; method: immunoSEQ multiplex PCR. The repertoire has about 130,000 clones, around nine tenths of them found once; the top ten carry around 6.1%. Sequencing was performed on peripheral blood, taken on day 0 of AZD1222 vaccination. The receptor source for this set is an adult in good health.

The chain is built from TRBV28 and TRBJ1-1, with D possibly being TRBD1 (6 bases). Germline V gene sequence: CDR1 MDHEN, CDR2 SYDVKM. The CDR3 contains 15 residues. Trimming stripped 4 bases from V and 1 base from J, with 13 bases between. The CDR3 DNA reads as TGTGCCAGCAGTTCCCCAGGGGCCCCGAACACTGAAGCTTTCTTT. Its protein is CASSSPGAPNTEAFF.

The chain carries TRBV28 and TRBJ2-7; 8 bases match TRBD1. The germline V gene has CDR1 MDHEN and CDR2 SYDVKM. This CDR3 is built from 14 residues. The V and J ends lost 8 bases and 7 bases, in that order; junction bases with no gene match: 13. This CDR3 is CASGWGQANSEQYF. The CDR3 nucleotides are TGTGCCAGCGGTTGGGGACAGGCTAATTCAGAGCAGTACTTC. Based on the CDR3 plus reference TRBV28 and TRBJ2-7, the full variable domain is DVKVTQSSRYLVKRTGEKVFLECVQDMDHENMFWYRQDPGLGLRLIYFSYDVKMKEKGDIPEGYSVSREKKERFSLILESASTNQTSMYLCASGWGQANSEQYFGPGTRLTVT.

This clone was detected a few times. The chain uses TRBV19 and TRBJ2-2, with 8 nucleotides matching TRBD2. Trimming removed 4 bases from V and 7 bases from J; junction bases left unmatched: 14. The CDR3 totals 17 residues. Per germline, CDR1 LNHDA and CDR2 SQIVND (reference sequence). The CDR3 region is CASSSSLSGNSIGELFF. CDR3 nucleotide sequence: TGTGCCAGTAGTAGCTCGCTTAGCGGGAATAGTATCGGGGAGCTGTTTTTT.

The chain employs TRBV9 and TRBJ1-5, with D possibly being TRBD1 (6 bases). The CDR3 spans 14 residues. Trimming pared 4 bases from V and 9 bases from J, leaving 17 bases between. In germline, CDR1 is SGDLS, CDR2 YYNGEE. The CDR3 region has the DNA TGTGCCAGCAGCCCGAGACAGGCGGAAAGGCCCCAGCATTTT. Its protein product is CASSPRQAERPQHF.

J is TRBJ2-7 and V is TRBV28, with TRBD2 matching over 7 bases. Germline V gives CDR1 MDHEN, CDR2 SYDVKM. The CDR3 is 13 amino acids. V lost 3 bases and J lost 5; bases outside the gene matches: 4. CDR3 sequence: CASSFTGGHEQYF. CDR3 DNA sequence: TGTGCCAGCAGTTTTACGGGGGGTCACGAGCAGTACTTC.

The gene calls are TRBV18 and TRBJ2-2; D might be TRBD2 (6 bases). The length of the CDR3 is 19 residues. The V end lost 6 bases, the J end lost 0 bases, and 23 bases lay between the germline ends. CDR1 is KGHSH and CDR2 is LQKENI in the germline V gene. The CDR3 protein is CASSPFLAEPTANTGELFF. For the CDR3, the DNA is TGTGCCAGCTCCCCTTTTTTAGCGGAGCCGACCGCGAACACCGGGGAGCTGTTTTTT.

The CDR3 DNA reads as TGTGCCAGTAGTATAGATACCCCTTATTCGCGATTGACCCTCCACTTT. This sequence encodes CASSIDTPYSRLTLHF. This chain joins TRBV19 and TRBJ1-6; D unclear. Looked up from germline, CDR1 is LNHDA and CDR2 is SQIVND (reference sequence). V was pared by 0 bases and J by 14 bases, with 20 bases between. This CDR3 has 16 amino acids.

Here the CDR3 DNA reads TGTGCCAGCAGTTGGGACAGGGGGACCTATGGCTACACCTTC. Protein sequence: CASSWDRGTYGYTF. The rearrangement uses TRBV28 and TRBJ1-2; 11 bases map to TRBD1. This CDR3 has 14 residues. Germline CDR1 is MDHEN and CDR2 is SYDVKM. With 4 bases clipped from V and 4 bases from J, the junction kept 2 bases outside the gene matches.